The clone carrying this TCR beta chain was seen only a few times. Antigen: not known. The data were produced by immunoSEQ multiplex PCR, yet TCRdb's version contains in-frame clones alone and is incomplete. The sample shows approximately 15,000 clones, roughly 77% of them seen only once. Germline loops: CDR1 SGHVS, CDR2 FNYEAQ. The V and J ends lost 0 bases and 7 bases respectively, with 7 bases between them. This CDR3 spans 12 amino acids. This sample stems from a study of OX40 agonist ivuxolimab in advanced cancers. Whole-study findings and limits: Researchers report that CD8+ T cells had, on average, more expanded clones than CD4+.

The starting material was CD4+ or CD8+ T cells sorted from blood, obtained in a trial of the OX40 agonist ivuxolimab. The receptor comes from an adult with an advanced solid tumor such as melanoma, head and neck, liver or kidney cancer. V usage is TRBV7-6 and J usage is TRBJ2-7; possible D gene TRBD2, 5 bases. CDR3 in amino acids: CASSLAPGEQYF. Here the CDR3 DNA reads TGTGCCAGCAGCTTAGCCCCGGGGGAGCAGTACTTC.